Presented here are 20 T cell receptor beta chains from one specimen sequenced in a study of T cell responses to AZD1222 COVID-19 vaccine. TCRdb's copy holds only in-frame clones and misses some; the assay was immunoSEQ multiplex PCR. The sample shows over 100,000 clones, 90% of them seen only once. The input for sequencing was peripheral blood, taken on day 0 of AZD1222 vaccination. These receptors were taken from an adult in good health.

This rearrangement joins TRBV28 to TRBJ1-5; 8 positions match TRBD1. V gave up 3 bases and J gave up 2 bases; unmatched junction bases: 12. CDR3 length: 18 residues. The germline CDR1 and CDR2 sequences are MDHEN and SYDVKM. The CDR3 here is CASSFVPGQGGRNQPQHF. The CDR3 bases are TGTGCCAGCAGTTTTGTGCCCGGACAGGGTGGGCGCAATCAGCCCCAGCATTTT.

The chain carries TRBV9 and TRBJ2-3, with 7 positions matching TRBD1. Germline CDR1 and CDR2: SGDLS and YYNGEE. J lost 4 bases, V lost 0 bases, and 8 bases had no gene match. The CDR3 runs to 16 residues. CDR3 nucleotides: TGTGCCAGCAGCGTAGAAGGGGGCGCATGGCCAGATACGCAGTATTTT. It translates to CASSVEGGAWPDTQYF.

V and J are TRBV28 and TRBJ1-2; possible D gene TRBD1, 5 bases. This CDR3 is built from 14 residues. The ends were cut back, 3 bases at V and 5 bases at J, with 13 bases in the middle. Germline V gives CDR1 MDHEN, CDR2 SYDVKM. The CDR3 sequence is CASSFGGVLYGYTF. The DNA of the CDR3 is TGTGCCAGCAGTTTTGGGGGGGTCCTTTATGGCTACACCTTC.

J is TRBJ1-2 and V is TRBV6-2 or TRBV6-3; no clear D gene. V lost 2 bases and J 7 bases, leaving 8 bases between the germline ends. CDR1 is MNHEY, CDR2 SVGEGT, per germline. This CDR3 comprises 12 residues. CDR3 residues: CASSYGQVGYTF. The CDR3 nucleotides are TGTGCCAGCAGTTACGGTCAGGTTGGCTACACCTTC.

This chain connects TRBV27 to TRBJ2-1; D is unresolved. Germline V CDR1 and CDR2: MNHEY, SMNVEV (reference sequence). V lost 7 bases and J 4 bases, leaving 20 bases between the germline ends. CDR3 size: 16 residues. DNA of the CDR3: TGTGCCAGCACTGGCTACACCACTTTGGGGTACAATGAGCAGTTCTTC. Its translation is CASTGYTTLGYNEQFF.

J is TRBJ2-7 and V is TRBV11-2; D possibly corresponds to TRBD1 (5 bases). Germline CDR1 is SGHAT and CDR2 is FQNNGV. The CDR3 is 16 amino acids. V was trimmed by 5 bases and J by 0 bases, leaving 17 bases between them. CDR3 loop: CASSPVGVSYSYEQYF. The DNA of the CDR3 is TGTGCCAGCAGCCCAGTAGGGGTCTCTTACTCCTACGAGCAGTACTTC.

The gene calls are TRBV28 and TRBJ1-5; 8 bases agree with TRBD1. V shed 8 bases and J 7 bases; nucleotides not matched to a gene: 7. The CDR3 sequence is 13 residues long. Per germline, CDR1 MDHEN and CDR2 SYDVKM. The CDR3 bases are TGTGCCAGCGTGGACAGGGCCCGGCAGCCCCAGCATTTT. It encodes CASVDRARQPQHF.

The DNA for the CDR3 is TGTGCCAGCAGCCTTACACATTTAACCTACGAGCAGTACTTC. Its protein is CASSLTHLTYEQYF. This chain uses TRBV3-1 (or the pseudogene TRBV3-2) with TRBJ2-7; D is uncertain. The V gene lost 4 bases and the J gene lost 2 bases, with 12 bases spanning the gap. Per germline, CDR1 LGHDT and CDR2 YNNKEL (reference sequence). This CDR3 is built from 14 residues.

This chain joins TRBV6-2 or TRBV6-3 and TRBJ1-3, with D possibly matching TRBD1 (6 bases). This CDR3 has 13 amino acids. CDR1 is MNHEY and CDR2 is SVGEGT in the germline V gene. Trimming took 6 bases from V and 6 from J, leaving 12 bases between them. DNA for the CDR3: TGTGCCAGCAGCAGGACAGCAGAAAACACCATATATTTT. Residues: CASSRTAENTIYF.

This chain connects TRBV5-1 to TRBJ2-2, with TRBD1 matching 10 bases. Trimming removed 4 bases from V and 5 bases from J; junction bases left unmatched: 5. Germline V lookup: CDR1 SGHRS, CDR2 YFSETQ. This CDR3 is 15 amino acids long. This chain's CDR3 is CASSQGTGETGELFF. CDR3 bases: TGCGCCAGCAGCCAAGGGACAGGGGAAACCGGGGAGCTGTTTTTT.

This clone has a single count. The rearrangement uses TRBV29-1 and TRBJ1-1; possibly TRBD1 for D (6 bases). CDR3 length: 14 amino acids. The germline V gene has CDR1 SQVTM and CDR2 ANQGSEA. V lost 4 bases and J 0 bases, leaving 12 bases between the germline ends. In DNA form, the CDR3 reads TGCAGCGTTGCGGGGGGGGCCATGAACACTGAAGCTTTCTTT. It encodes CSVAGGAMNTEAFF.

The chain joins TRBV18 to TRBJ1-1; weak D call: TRBD1 (6 bases). V was shortened by 6 bases and J by 1 base, with 9 bases between the two germline ends. There are 13 residues in the CDR3. Germline V lookup: CDR1 KGHSH, CDR2 LQKENI. Written as DNA, the CDR3 is TGTGCCAGCTCGGGGGGACAGAACACTGAAGCTTTCTTT. Residues: CASSGGQNTEAFF. The entire variable domain, with the rest obtained from reference TRBV18 and TRBJ1-1, is as follows: NAGVMQNPRHLVRRRGQEARLRCSPMKGHSHVYWYRQLPEEGLKFMVYLQKENIIDESGMPKERFSAEFPKEGPSILRIQQVVRGDSAAYFCASSGGQNTEAFFGQGTRLTVV.

The rearrangement links TRBV6-5 to TRBJ1-1, with D perhaps matching TRBD1 (5 bases). V lost 3 bases to trimming and J lost 8 bases, with 10 bases between them. In germline, CDR1 is MNHEY, CDR2 SVGAGI. The CDR3 has 12 amino acids. The CDR3 loop is CASSYRGVEAFF. CDR3 nucleotides: TGTGCCAGCAGTTATAGAGGGGTCGAAGCTTTCTTT.

This clone was counted between two and nine times. V usage is TRBV6-1 and J usage is TRBJ2-2; D call uncertain. V lost 2 bases and J lost 3, with 13 bases in between. CDR3 length equals 16 residues. Germline CDR1 reads MNHNS; CDR2 reads SASEGT. This CDR3 reads CASSEPFLEDTGELFF. CDR3 in DNA: TGTGCCAGCAGTGAACCGTTCCTCGAAGACACCGGGGAGCTGTTTTTT.

The J gene is TRBJ2-7, the V gene TRBV30; D gene uncertain. CDR1 and CDR2 from the germline V gene are GTSNPN and SVGIG (reference sequence). CDR3 length: 11 amino acids. V was trimmed by 1 base and J by 9 bases, leaving 10 bases between them. The CDR3 region has the DNA TGTGCCTGGAGTGCAGCGTTCGGGCAGTACTTC. It codes for CAWSAAFGQYF.

The V and J genes are TRBV5-1 and TRBJ1-1; D unclear. Germline V gene lookup returns CDR1 SGHRS and CDR2 YFSETQ. V dropped 0 bases and J dropped 1 base, with 4 bases sitting between them. The CDR3 contains 13 residues. DNA of the CDR3: TGCGCCAGCAGCTTGGCCGAGAACACTGAAGCTTTCTTT. It translates to CASSLAENTEAFF.

The chain uses TRBV3-1 (or the pseudogene TRBV3-2) and TRBJ2-1; 7 bases agree with TRBD2. This CDR3 contains 15 residues. The germline gives CDR1 LGHDT, CDR2 YNNKEL (reference sequence). V gave up 4 bases and J gave up 3 bases; unmatched junction bases: 6. CDR3 in DNA: TGTGCCAGCAGCCCCTCGGCTAGCGGCTACAATGAGCAGTTCTTC. Encoded protein: CASSPSASGYNEQFF.

The chain combines TRBV13 with TRBJ1-4; 9 positions agree with TRBD1. This CDR3 comprises 15 residues. Trimming cost V 6 bases and J 8 bases; bases outside gene matches: 10. Germline V CDR1 and CDR2: PRHDT, FYEKMQ (reference sequence). This CDR3 is CASSLPGQGREKLFF. The CDR3 bases are TGTGCCAGCAGTCTTCCGGGACAGGGACGAGAAAAACTGTTTTTT.

The V call is TRBV7-9, the J call TRBJ2-2, with 12 bases that match TRBD1. Trimming cost V 7 bases and J 0 bases; bases outside gene matches: 9. The CDR3 totals 18 residues. The V gene's germline CDR1 is SEHNR and CDR2 FQNEAQ (reference sequence). In DNA, the CDR3 is TGTGCCAGCAAGACTCCGGGACAGGGGGCCTCGAACACCGGGGAGCTGTTTTTT. Protein: CASKTPGQGASNTGELFF.

The genes are TRBV19 and TRBJ1-4, with no clear D. V was trimmed by 5 bases and J by 3 bases, leaving 4 bases between them. CDR1 LNHDA and CDR2 SQIVND come from the germline V gene (reference sequence). The CDR3 runs to 12 residues. The CDR3 loop reads CASSPANEKLFF. The DNA for the CDR3 is TGTGCCAGTAGTCCGGCTAATGAAAAACTGTTTTTT. Full variable domain (rest looked up from reference TRBV19 and TRBJ1-4): DGGITQSPKYLFRKEGQNVTLSCEQNLNHDAMYWYRQDPGQGLRLIYYSQIVNDFQKGDIAEGYSVSREKKESFPLTVTSAQKNPTAFYLCASSPANEKLFFGSGTQLSVL.